The next 27 T cell receptor beta chains were all read from a single sample in a study of blood T cell repertoires in COVID-19. Method: immunoSEQ multiplex PCR; TCRdb's copy keeps in-frame clones and lacks some. The sample has about 220,000 clones, 86% seen once. The sequenced material came from peripheral blood. These receptors were taken from a woman in her 50s with COVID-19, enrolled during active disease.

The chain uses TRBV15 and TRBJ1-6, with 9 bases aligning to TRBD1. V trimming: 4 bases; J trimming: 5 bases; junction bases outside the gene matches: 3. The CDR3 extends over 15 amino acids. Looked up from germline, CDR1 is LNHNV and CDR2 is YYDKDF (reference sequence). The CDR3 DNA reads as TGTGCCACCAGCACCGGGACAGGGAATAATTCACCCCTCCACTTT. As protein: CATSTGTGNNSPLHF.

J is TRBJ2-5 and V is TRBV5-1; TRBD1 matches at 11 bases. CDR3 size: 14 residues. Per germline, CDR1 SGHRS and CDR2 YFSETQ. The junction had 3 bases not matched to a gene; V was cut back by 3 bases and J by 5 bases. The DNA of the CDR3 is TGCGCCAGCAGCTGGGACAGGGGGACGGAGACCCAGTACTTC. It translates to CASSWDRGTETQYF. Variable domain in full (rest from reference TRBV5-1 and TRBJ2-5): KAGVTQTPRYLIKTRGQQVTLSCSPISGHRSVSWYQQTPGQGLQFLFEYFSETQRNKGNFPGRFSGRQFSNSRSEMNVSTLELGDSALYLCASSWDRGTETQYFGPGTRLLVL.

The CDR3 region has the DNA TGTGCCAGTAGTCGGGAGCTTTTCAACACTGAAGCTTTCTTT. Its translation is CASSRELFNTEAFF. The gene calls are TRBV19 and TRBJ1-1; D unresolved. The germline gives CDR1 LNHDA, CDR2 SQIVND (reference sequence). With 5 bases removed from V and 2 bases from J, the gap between germline ends came to 12 bases. The CDR3 is 14 residues long. The full variable domain, rest sourced from reference TRBV19 and TRBJ1-1, is DGGITQSPKYLFRKEGQNVTLSCEQNLNHDAMYWYRQDPGQGLRLIYYSQIVNDFQKGDIAEGYSVSREKKESFPLTVTSAQKNPTAFYLCASSRELFNTEAFFGQGTRLTVV.

This rearrangement joins TRBV19 to TRBJ1-3; TRBD1 matches 10 bases. The germline V gene has CDR1 LNHDA and CDR2 SQIVND (reference sequence). V shed 5 bases and J 4 bases; nucleotides not matched to a gene: 8. The CDR3 loop spans 16 amino acids. The CDR3 spells CASSLPGQGRGNTIYF. The CDR3 DNA reads TGTGCCAGTAGTCTCCCGGGACAGGGGAGAGGAAACACCATATATTTT.

J is TRBJ2-2 and V is TRBV6-6; D unclear. Between the trimmed V and J ends, which lost 2 bases and 0 bases, there was a span of 10 bases. The CDR3 consists of 16 residues. Germline CDR1 and CDR2: MNHNY and SVGAGI (reference sequence). The CDR3 spells CASSYLPGSNTGELFF. As DNA, the CDR3 is TGTGCCAGCAGTTACCTCCCAGGCTCGAACACCGGGGAGCTGTTTTTT.

The V call is TRBV28, the J call TRBJ2-1; TRBD2 aligns across 7 bases. Trimming cost V 6 bases and J 0 bases; bases outside gene matches: 5. Germline V gives CDR1 MDHEN, CDR2 SYDVKM. The CDR3 consists of 15 residues. The CDR3 region has the DNA TGTGCCAGCAGCTCTAGCGGAATCTCCTACAATGAGCAGTTCTTC. This codes for CASSSSGISYNEQFF.

This clone was observed a handful of times. The CDR3 DNA reads as TGCGCCAGCAGCTCAGGACTAGCTGACACAGATACGCAGTATTTT. Its protein product is CASSSGLADTDTQYF. This chain connects TRBV5-1 to TRBJ2-3; 8 nucleotides agree with TRBD2. Trimming took 3 bases from V and 2 from J; bases not matched to a gene: 5. This CDR3 has 15 residues. The germline gives CDR1 SGHRS, CDR2 YFSETQ.

The J gene is TRBJ1-2, the V gene TRBV6-1; 7 nucleotides align to TRBD1. Germline V gene lookup returns CDR1 MNHNS and CDR2 SASEGT. V lost 2 bases, J lost 10 bases, and 7 bases stayed unmatched. The CDR3 contains 13 residues. The CDR3 DNA follows: TGTGCCAGCAGTGAATTGACAGGGTTGGACTACACCTTC. Protein product: CASSELTGLDYTF.

The chain is built from TRBV24-1 and TRBJ2-5; the D gene is possibly TRBD2 (6 bases). V was trimmed by 4 bases and J by 2 bases, leaving 16 bases between them. Germline assignment: CDR1 KGHDR and CDR2 SFDVKD. CDR3 size: 16 residues. CDR3 sequence: CATSEPGVKEQETQYF. CDR3 bases: TGTGCCACCAGTGAACCGGGGGTTAAGGAGCAAGAGACCCAGTACTTC.

The chain employs TRBV5-6 and TRBJ2-7; a possible D gene is TRBD1 (6 bases). CDR3 size: 14 residues. The germline CDR1 and CDR2 sequences are SGHDT and YYEEEE. V was cut by 0 bases and J by 3 bases, with 10 bases left in between. As DNA, the CDR3 is TGTGCCAGCAGCTTGGGGGGGCATTACTACGAGCAGTACGTC. This codes for CASSLGGHYYEQYV.

The rearrangement links TRBV30 to TRBJ1-1; TRBD1 might be the D (5 bases). V was pared by 3 bases and J by 1 base, with 9 bases between. The germline V gene has CDR1 GTSNPN and CDR2 SVGIG (reference sequence). This CDR3 contains 13 residues. The CDR3 DNA follows: TGTGCCTGGAGCGCCGACAGGAACACTGAAGCTTTCTTT. It yields the protein CAWSADRNTEAFF.

This clone was observed once. V gene TRBV27 combines with J gene TRBJ2-2, with D possibly TRBD2 on 5 matching bases. This CDR3 has 15 amino acids. Germline CDR1 MNHEY, CDR2 SMNVEV (reference sequence). V gave up 3 bases and J gave up 5 bases, with 13 bases separating them. This chain's CDR3 is CASSLDSRITGELFF. CDR3 nucleotides: TGTGCCAGCAGTTTGGACTCCCGGATTACCGGGGAGCTGTTTTTT.

The chain uses TRBV3-1 (or the pseudogene TRBV3-2) and TRBJ2-1, with D perhaps matching TRBD2 (5 bases). The germline CDR1 and CDR2 sequences are LGHDT and YNNKEL (reference sequence). The CDR3 runs to 12 residues. The ends were cut back, 1 base at V and 9 bases at J, with 7 bases in the middle. The CDR3, as DNA: TGTGCCAGCAGCCAAGGAGAGGGTGAGCAGTTCTTC. It yields the protein CASSQGEGEQFF.

The sample holds one count of this clone. CDR3 nucleotides: TGTGCCAGCAGTGACTCGTGGGAATGGACAACCCAAAGGGATCAGCCCCAGCATTTT. Translation gives CASSDSWEWTTQRDQPQHF. V is TRBV6-4 and J is TRBJ1-5, with a possible D match to TRBD1 (5 bases). The CDR3 covers 19 residues. CDR1 and CDR2 (germline): MRHNA, SNTAGT. V was cut by 0 bases and J by 5 bases, with 23 bases left in between.

V is TRBV24-1 and J is TRBJ2-1; 10 bases match TRBD2. Losses at the gene ends were 4 bases for V and 6 bases for J; bases not matched to a gene: 11. CDR3 size: 17 residues. Per germline, CDR1 KGHDR and CDR2 SFDVKD. CDR3 residues: CATSDPTLAGALNEQFF. The CDR3 coding sequence is TGTGCCACCAGTGACCCTACGCTAGCGGGGGCCCTCAATGAGCAGTTCTTC.

The chain recombines TRBV24-1 with TRBJ1-5; perhaps TRBD1 as D (5 bases). Looked up from germline, CDR1 is KGHDR and CDR2 is SFDVKD. V gave up 3 bases and J gave up 5 bases, with 16 bases separating them. The CDR3 covers 16 residues. This CDR3 is CATSDGLRGWDQPQHF. CDR3 nucleotides: TGTGCCACCAGTGATGGGTTAAGGGGATGGGATCAGCCCCAGCATTTT.

The chain has TRBV27 and TRBJ1-5, with D maybe TRBD1 (6 bases). V was shortened by 4 bases and J by 2 bases, with 15 bases between the two germline ends. Germline CDR1 MNHEY, CDR2 SMNVEV (reference sequence). The CDR3 covers 16 residues. CDR3 DNA: TGTGCCAGCAGTTGGGGGGGCAGGCCGGGCAATCAGCCCCAGCATTTT. Its protein product is CASSWGGRPGNQPQHF.

The chain combines TRBV6-6 with TRBJ1-4; D unresolved. The V end lost 6 bases, the J end lost 0 bases, and 11 bases lay between the germline ends. The CDR3 extends over 15 amino acids. Germline V CDR1 and CDR2: MNHNY, SVGAGI (reference sequence). CDR3 in amino acids: CASRLITATNEKLFF. For the CDR3, the DNA is TGTGCCAGCAGGTTAATCACTGCAACTAATGAAAAACTGTTTTTT.

This clone was found a few times. The chain recombines TRBV6-6 with TRBJ2-1; 14 bases match TRBD2. Germline trimming cut 6 bases from V and 8 bases from J; bases unmatched to any gene: 9. There are 16 residues in the CDR3. Germline CDR1 MNHNY, CDR2 SVGAGI (reference sequence). The CDR3 nucleotides read TGTGCCAGCAGCCGATCCGGGACTAGCGGGGGCTATGAGCAGTTCTTC. Translating it yields CASSRSGTSGGYEQFF.

The chain is built from TRBV28 and TRBJ2-2, with D possibly being TRBD1 (6 bases). Germline V gives CDR1 MDHEN, CDR2 SYDVKM. The CDR3 length is 15 residues. The V gene lost 9 bases and the J gene lost 3 bases, with 17 bases spanning the gap. The CDR3 here is CASSMTGIYTGELFF. The CDR3 DNA reads TGTGCCAGTTCTATGACAGGCATCTACACCGGGGAGCTGTTTTTT. The whole variable domain, filled in from reference TRBV28 and TRBJ2-2, reads DVKVTQSSRYLVKRTGEKVFLECVQDMDHENMFWYRQDPGLGLRLIYFSYDVKMKEKGDIPEGYSVSREKKERFSLILESASTNQTSMYLCASSMTGIYTGELFFGEGSRLTVL.

The chain employs TRBV15 and TRBJ2-3; 14 bases align to TRBD2. The CDR3 is 17 amino acids. Germline V lookup: CDR1 LNHNV, CDR2 YYDKDF (reference sequence). The ends lost 3 bases at V and 4 bases at J; junction bases unmatched: 6. The CDR3 loop is CATSRTSGGAGPDTQYF. In DNA, the CDR3 is TGTGCCACCAGCAGGACTAGCGGGGGGGCGGGGCCAGATACGCAGTATTTT.

The chain carries TRBV11-3 and TRBJ2-7; D may be TRBD1 (5 bases). The V end was cut by 4 bases, the J end by 5 bases, with 9 bases between. The CDR3 runs 12 residues. CDR1 and CDR2 from the germline V gene are SGHNT and YENEEA. The CDR3 nucleotides read TGTGCCAGCAGCTCCAGGGATAACGAGCAGTACTTC. It encodes CASSSRDNEQYF.

This clone was detected a few times. The chain employs TRBV3-1 (or the pseudogene TRBV3-2) and TRBJ1-2; no clear D. Trimming removed 4 bases from V and 5 bases from J, with 14 bases in between. CDR3 length equals 14 residues. Looked up from germline, CDR1 is LGHDT and CDR2 is YNNKEL (reference sequence). As DNA, the CDR3 is TGTGCCAGCAGCCGGGCCCTTCGCCAATATGGCTACACCTTC. Translating gives CASSRALRQYGYTF.

This sequence joins TRBV30 and TRBJ1-1; tentative D call: TRBD1 (5 bases). With 2 bases removed from V and 7 bases from J, the gap between germline ends came to 8 bases. Germline loops: CDR1 GTSNPN, CDR2 SVGIG (reference sequence). The CDR3 runs 11 residues. The CDR3: CAWSQGFEAFF. In DNA, the CDR3 is TGTGCCTGGAGTCAGGGTTTTGAAGCTTTCTTT.

The rearrangement uses TRBV5-6 and TRBJ2-3; a weak D match, TRBD1 (5 bases). The CDR3 is made up of 13 amino acids. Germline V gives CDR1 SGHDT, CDR2 YYEEEE. Trimming removed 1 base from V and 4 bases from J, with 7 bases in between. The CDR3 sequence is CASSLIGADTQYF. In DNA, the CDR3 is TGTGCCAGCAGCTTGATAGGGGCAGATACGCAGTATTTT. Based on the CDR3 plus reference TRBV5-6 and TRBJ2-3, the full variable domain is DAGVTQSPTHLIKTRGQQVTLRCSPKSGHDTVSWYQQALGQGPQFIFQYYEEEERQRGNFPDRFSGHQFPNYSSELNVNALLLGDSALYLCASSLIGADTQYFGPGTRLTVL.

The rearrangement uses TRBV7-9 and TRBJ2-1; 7 bases fit TRBD1. Germline V gene lookup returns CDR1 SEHNR and CDR2 FQNEAQ (reference sequence). The V gene end was trimmed by 5 bases and the J gene end by 7 bases; junction bases not matched to a gene: 11. The CDR3 is made up of 15 amino acids. The CDR3 sequence: CASSIDRDFPNEQFF. The CDR3 DNA follows: TGTGCCAGCAGCATAGACAGGGATTTCCCTAATGAGCAGTTCTTC.

The sample holds one count of this clone. This chain connects TRBV5-1 to TRBJ1-1; tentatively, D is TRBD1 (5 bases). The germline V and J ends were trimmed by 0 bases and 4 bases, with 13 bases remaining between them. Germline V gene data show CDR1 as SGHRS and CDR2 as YFSETQ. This CDR3 has 15 residues. DNA for the CDR3: TGCGCCAGCAGCTTGGGGGCAGGGATAGGCACTGAAGCTTTCTTT. As protein: CASSLGAGIGTEAFF.